The entry below gives a single T cell receptor beta chain sequence along with its context. For a library built for alpha chains, this beta chain is a stray read; little rests on its size. The germline V gene has CDR1 LGHNA and CDR2 YSLEER. V shed 0 bases and J shed 2 bases, with 9 bases lying between them. This CDR3 has 15 amino acids. TCRdb passed the RT-PCR reads through MiXCR, listing each CDR3 protein once. The data show about 6,100 distinct CDR3 sequences, with approximately 89% seen just once and 7% to 10% held by the top ten. The specimen sequenced was memory CD4+ T cells from blood. J is TRBJ2-3 and V is TRBV4-3; D gene ambiguous. The receptor was isolated from a female donor in good health, serving as a healthy control. CDR3 coding DNA: TGCGCCAGCAGCCAAGATAACAGCTTCACAGATACGCAGTATTTT. Translated, it gives CASSQDNSFTDTQYF.